A selection of T cell receptor beta chains follows, all from one sample in a study of identifying expanded T cells in peripheral blood. Method: immunoSEQ multiplex PCR; TCRdb's copy keeps in-frame clones and lacks some. The data contain approximately 80,000 clones, 84% of them singletons. Material: blood. These receptors originate from a person aged 18 to 75 in good health. Both conserved end residues are part of each CDR3. D genes are given only for firm matches. Size is omitted from some rows. Given values are once, few, many or a class for expanded clones.

clone size: -
V gene: TRBV7-2
J gene: TRBJ1-3
D gene: -
CDR3 length: 14
CDR3 DNA: TGTGCCAGCAGCCAAGGGCCGGATGGAAACACCATATATTTT
CDR3 protein: CASSQGPDGNTIYF

clone size: -
V gene: TRBV9
J gene: TRBJ2-5
D gene: TRBD1
CDR3 length: 16
CDR3 DNA: TGTGCCAGCAGCGTAGGTTTGGGACAGGGGGCCGAGACCCAGTACTTC
CDR3 protein: CASSVGLGQGAETQYF

clone size: -
V gene: TRBV28
J gene: TRBJ2-7
D gene: TRBD1
CDR3 length: 14
CDR3 DNA: TGTGCCAGCAGCTCATCAAAGGGGGCCCACGAGCAGTACTTC
CDR3 protein: CASSSSKGAHEQYF

clone size: -
V gene: TRBV5-1
J gene: TRBJ2-3
D gene: TRBD1
CDR3 length: 15
CDR3 DNA: TGCGCCAGCAGCCAAGGACAGGGTCCTACAGATACGCAGTATTTT
CDR3 protein: CASSQGQGPTDTQYF

clone size: -
V gene: TRBV9
J gene: TRBJ2-5
D gene: -
CDR3 length: 15
CDR3 DNA: TGTGCCAGCAGCGTAGGGACGCCTGGAACAGAGACCCAGTACTTC
CDR3 protein: CASSVGTPGTETQYF

clone size: few
V gene: TRBV2
J gene: TRBJ2-7
D gene: -
CDR3 length: 14
CDR3 DNA: TGTGCCAGCGAAAGGGCGGGGAGCTCCTACGAGCAGTACTTC
CDR3 protein: CASERAGSSYEQYF

clone size: -
V gene: TRBV5-6
J gene: TRBJ2-7
D gene: -
CDR3 length: 11
CDR3 DNA: TGTGCCAGCAGCGGGACACGCGAGCAGTACTTC
CDR3 protein: CASSGTREQYF

clone size: -
V gene: TRBV19
J gene: TRBJ2-1
D gene: -
CDR3 length: 16
CDR3 DNA: TGTGCCAGTAGTATTTTTGGGACAACCGGGCTCCTTGAGCAGTTCTTC
CDR3 protein: CASSIFGTTGLLEQFF

clone size: -
V gene: TRBV28
J gene: TRBJ2-1
D gene: TRBD2
CDR3 length: 15
CDR3 DNA: TGTGCCAGCACTGTCGCGGGAGGGGGGAACAATGAGCAGTTCTTC
CDR3 protein: CASTVAGGGNNEQFF

clone size: -
V gene: TRBV19
J gene: TRBJ2-7
D gene: -
CDR3 length: 16
CDR3 DNA: TGTGCCAGTAGCCCCCCGACAGTCACCGGTTCCTACGAGCAGTACTTC
CDR3 protein: CASSPPTVTGSYEQYF

clone size: -
V gene: TRBV29-1
J gene: TRBJ2-1
D gene: TRBD2
CDR3 length: 16
CDR3 DNA: TGCAGCGTTGAAGCCCCCGGGACTAGCGGGAGGAATGAGCAGTTCTTC
CDR3 protein: CSVEAPGTSGRNEQFF

clone size: once
V gene: TRBV4-2
J gene: TRBJ1-5
D gene: -
CDR3 length: 15
CDR3 DNA: TGTGCCAGCAGCCAAGATGGGAAGGGTGATCAGCCCCAGCATTTT
CDR3 protein: CASSQDGKGDQPQHF

clone size: -
V gene: TRBV4-3
J gene: TRBJ1-3
D gene: -
CDR3 length: 17
CDR3 DNA: TGCGCCAGCAGCCAAGATGGGGCAGGCCCCTCTGGAAACACCATATATTTT
CDR3 protein: CASSQDGAGPSGNTIYF

clone size: few
V gene: TRBV28
J gene: TRBJ2-2
D gene: -
CDR3 length: 15
CDR3 DNA: TGTGCCAGCAGTTTAGTTGTCAGTAACACCGGGGAGCTGTTTTTT
CDR3 protein: CASSLVVSNTGELFF

clone size: -
V gene: TRBV9
J gene: TRBJ2-7
D gene: TRBD1
CDR3 length: 14
CDR3 DNA: TGTGCCAGCAGCGGGGGACAGGGGGTCATCGAGCAGTACTTC
CDR3 protein: CASSGGQGVIEQYF

clone size: once
V gene: TRBV27
J gene: TRBJ2-1
D gene: -
CDR3 length: 12
CDR3 DNA: TGTGCCAGCAGTTTTAGGTACAATGAGCAGTTCTTC
CDR3 protein: CASSFRYNEQFF